These 24 T cell receptor beta chains came from one sample sequenced in a study of blood T cell repertoires in COVID-19. Profiling relied on immunoSEQ multiplex PCR, and the TCRdb table lists in-frame clones only, not all of them. Of 300,000 to 400,000 clones listed, around 86% are singletons. The sequenced sample was peripheral blood. Receptors originate from a man aged 50-59 years with active or convalescent COVID-19.

This chain uses TRBV7-2 with TRBJ1-5, with a weak D call TRBD1 (5 bases). The CDR3 loop spans 13 amino acids. The ends were cut back, 2 bases at V and 7 bases at J, with 9 bases in the middle. From germline, CDR1 is SGHTA and CDR2 FQGNSA. The CDR3 DNA sequence: TGTGCCAGCAGCTTACAGGGAGGGCAGCCCCAGCATTTT. This codes for CASSLQGGQPQHF.

This sequence joins TRBV24-1 and TRBJ2-1, with TRBD2 identical over 12 bases. The CDR3 runs to 15 residues. Trimming took 1 base from V and 7 from J; bases not matched to a gene: 1. CDR1 and CDR2 from the germline V gene are KGHDR and SFDVKD. The CDR3 loop reads CATSDFTSGRNEQFF. The DNA of the CDR3 is TGTGCCACCAGTGATTTTACTAGCGGGAGGAATGAGCAGTTCTTC.

This rearrangement joins TRBV5-1 to TRBJ2-5; D might be TRBD2 (5 bases). CDR3 size: 15 residues. V was cut by 1 base and J by 2 bases, with 12 bases left in between. Per germline, CDR1 SGHRS and CDR2 YFSETQ. CDR3 residues: CASSLRARAQETQYF. As DNA, the CDR3 is TGCGCCAGCAGCTTGCGGGCGCGGGCTCAAGAGACCCAGTACTTC.

This clone was counted a single time. The chain carries TRBV21-1 and TRBJ1-5; TRBD1 is the table's D call and was not checked against the DNA. TRBV21-1 is tagged as a pseudogene. The CDR3 extends over 18 amino acids. The chain's CDR3 is CASSFRYGTGACNQPQHF. In DNA, the CDR3 is TGTGCCAGCAGCTTCCGCTACGGGACAGGGGCCTGCAATCAGCCCCAGCATTTT.

V and J are TRBV7-2 and TRBJ2-1, with TRBD2 matching 11 bases. With 5 bases clipped from V and 9 bases from J, the junction kept 9 bases outside the gene matches. Germline V lookup: CDR1 SGHTA, CDR2 FQGNSA. This CDR3 region has 15 residues. The DNA of the CDR3 is TGTGCCAGCAGCGTCGTTAGCGGGAGGGCCGGTGAGCAGTTCTTC. Translating it yields CASSVVSGRAGEQFF. The entire variable domain, with the rest obtained from reference TRBV7-2 and TRBJ2-1, is as follows: GAGVSQSPSNKVTEKGKDVELRCDPISGHTALYWYRQSLGQGLEFLIYFQGNSAPDKSGLPSDRFSAERTGGSVSTLTIQRTQQEDSAVYLCASSVVSGRAGEQFFGPGTRLTVL.

This clone was counted a single time. The rearrangement uses TRBV2 and TRBJ2-3, with TRBD2 as a possible D gene (5 bases). V was shortened by 4 bases and J by 0 bases, with 5 bases between the two germline ends. Germline CDR1 is SNHLY and CDR2 is FYNNEI. There are 13 residues in the CDR3. The DNA of the CDR3 is TGTGCCAGCAGTGCGGGAAGCACAGATACGCAGTATTTT. Its translation is CASSAGSTDTQYF.

V usage is TRBV28 and J usage is TRBJ2-3; weak D call: TRBD2 (6 bases). With 2 bases removed from V and 5 bases from J, the gap between germline ends came to 8 bases. This CDR3 spans 13 amino acids. Germline-derived CDR1 and CDR2 are MDHEN and SYDVKM. CDR3 coding DNA: TGTGCCAGCAGTTTAGGAGGGGTAGATACGCAGTATTTT. It translates to CASSLGGVDTQYF.

The rearrangement links TRBV27 to TRBJ1-2; tentative D call: TRBD1 (6 bases). V lost 5 bases, J lost 2 bases, and 18 bases lay in between. The germline V gene encodes CDR1 MNHEY and CDR2 SMNVEV (reference sequence). The CDR3 has 16 amino acids. The CDR3 sequence is CASSDSAGTSNYGYTF. The CDR3 DNA reads TGTGCCAGCAGTGACTCAGCCGGGACAAGCAACTATGGCTACACCTTC.

The chain has TRBV28 and TRBJ2-5; 9 bases map to TRBD2. This CDR3 spans 16 amino acids. The V gene end was trimmed by 1 base and the J gene end by 2 bases; junction bases not matched to a gene: 5. Germline lookup yields CDR1 MDHEN and CDR2 SYDVKM. For the CDR3, the DNA is TGTGCCAGCAGTTTATCCCATGGACTAGCGCAAGAGACCCAGTACTTC. Its translation: CASSLSHGLAQETQYF.

V usage is TRBV4-1 and J usage is TRBJ1-4, with D tentatively TRBD1 (5 bases). V lost 1 base and J lost 8, with 14 bases in between. Germline CDR1 and CDR2: MGHRA and YSYEKL. The CDR3 has 15 residues. DNA of the CDR3: TGCGCCAGCAGCCAAGTGCCAGGGATGGAAGAAAAACTGTTTTTT. Its translation is CASSQVPGMEEKLFF.

The chain recombines TRBV4-3 with TRBJ1-5; the D gene is possibly TRBD1 (5 bases). V dropped 2 bases and J dropped 7 bases, with 9 bases sitting between them. The CDR3 contains 13 residues. Germline CDR1 is LGHNA and CDR2 is YSLEER. CDR3 sequence (DNA): TGCGCCAGCAGCCAACAGGGAAACCAGCCCCAGCATTTT. Its protein is CASSQQGNQPQHF.

This clone was seen just once. J is TRBJ2-3 and V is TRBV6-1, with D possibly matching TRBD1 (5 bases). CDR1 and CDR2 (germline): MNHNS, SASEGT. Trimming removed 3 bases at V and 6 bases at J, with 10 bases between. The CDR3 runs to 13 residues. In nucleotides, the CDR3 is TGTGCCAGCAGTGACAGGGCGGAGGATACGCAGTATTTT. Its translation is CASSDRAEDTQYF.

V usage is TRBV4-1 and J usage is TRBJ1-2, with 7 bases identical to TRBD1. The V and J ends lost 8 bases and 2 bases, in that order; junction bases with no gene match: 14. This CDR3 region has 16 residues. Germline CDR1 is MGHRA and CDR2 is YSYEKL. CDR3 DNA: TGCGCCAGCCAGACAGGGCCGTCTACTATCAACTATGGCTACACCTTC. Translated: CASQTGPSTINYGYTF.

The chain recombines TRBV5-6 with TRBJ1-6, with TRBD1 as a possible D gene (5 bases). V lost 1 base and J 2 bases, leaving 7 bases between the germline ends. The germline CDR1 and CDR2 sequences are SGHDT and YYEEEE. The CDR3 totals 15 residues. CDR3 nucleotide sequence: TGTGCCAGCAGCTTGAGGGGCGCCTATAATTCACCCCTCCACTTT. Amino acids: CASSLRGAYNSPLHF.

V gene TRBV30 combines with J gene TRBJ2-7, with TRBD2 as a possible D gene (5 bases). Per the germline V gene, CDR1 is GTSNPN and CDR2 is SVGIG (reference sequence). The CDR3 has 14 residues. Trimming took 4 bases from V and 1 from J, leaving 14 bases between them. The CDR3 DNA is TGTGCCTGGACTTGGCAGCCGGGGTCCTACGAGCAGTACTTC. Protein sequence: CAWTWQPGSYEQYF.

This clone was seen ten or more times. This chain joins TRBV9 and TRBJ1-3; 9 positions agree with TRBD1. Germline lookup yields CDR1 SGDLS and CDR2 YYNGEE. This CDR3 spans 15 amino acids. Germline trimming cut 4 bases from V and 5 bases from J; bases unmatched to any gene: 7. CDR3 sequence (DNA): TGTGCCAGCAGCAAACTACAGGGGGCTCGAAACACCATATATTTT. Protein: CASSKLQGARNTIYF.

This clone was detected a few times. The chain joins TRBV7-3 to TRBJ2-7; 7 bases align to TRBD1. In germline, CDR1 is SGHTA, CDR2 FQGTGA. The CDR3 loop spans 15 amino acids. V lost 1 base and J lost 0; bases outside the gene matches: 3. DNA for the CDR3: TGTGCCAGCAGCTTAAACCCAGGGGGCTCCTACGAGCAGTACTTC. It translates to CASSLNPGGSYEQYF.

The J gene is TRBJ2-1, the V gene TRBV7-2; the D gene is possibly TRBD1 (5 bases). Per the germline V gene, CDR1 is SGHTA and CDR2 is FQGNSA. The V and J ends lost 4 bases and 6 bases respectively, with 13 bases between them. The CDR3 contains 14 residues. The CDR3 DNA is TGTGCCAGCAGCTCGAGACAGATTGCCAATGAGCAGTTCTTC. Amino acids: CASSSRQIANEQFF.

Concerning this clone: This sample also contains other DNA sequences that code for the same CDR3. This sequence joins TRBV3-1 (or the pseudogene TRBV3-2) and TRBJ2-6; D call uncertain. V lost 0 bases to trimming and J lost 0 bases, with 3 bases between them. Germline-derived CDR1 and CDR2 are LGHDT and YNNKEL (reference sequence). This CDR3 has 15 amino acids. CDR3 sequence reads: CASSQDSSGANVLTF. CDR3 coding DNA: TGTGCCAGCAGCCAAGACAGCTCTGGGGCCAACGTCCTGACTTTC.

On this clone: Other DNA sequences of this sample code for an identical CDR3. The chain's CDR3 is CASSLLYEQFF. Here the CDR3 DNA reads TGTGCCAGCAGCCTCCTCTATGAGCAGTTCTTC. This sequence joins TRBV3-1 (or the pseudogene TRBV3-2) and TRBJ2-1; D not certain. CDR3 size: 11 residues. Germline CDR1 LGHDT, CDR2 YNNKEL (reference sequence). The V end lost 4 bases, the J end lost 8 bases, and 6 bases lay between the germline ends.

The V call is TRBV30, the J call TRBJ1-2; D is perhaps TRBD1 (6 bases). The V end lost 1 base, the J end lost 6 bases, and 18 bases lay between the germline ends. Germline loops: CDR1 GTSNPN, CDR2 SVGIG (reference sequence). This CDR3 is built from 15 residues. The CDR3 DNA reads as TGTGCCTGGAGTGCCCCTGGACAGAGACTGAATGGCTACACCTTC. Protein product: CAWSAPGQRLNGYTF.

The V call is TRBV5-1, the J call TRBJ1-4, with 8 nucleotides matching TRBD1. V was clipped by 3 bases and J by 6 bases; unmatched bases: 4. The CDR3 runs to 14 residues. Germline V gene data show CDR1 as SGHRS and CDR2 as YFSETQ. In DNA form, the CDR3 reads TGCGCCAGCAGCTCCTGGACAGGGCATGAAAAACTGTTTTTT. It specifies CASSSWTGHEKLFF.

The chain joins TRBV10-1 to TRBJ1-2; 8 nucleotides align to TRBD1. The CDR3 extends over 13 amino acids. Losses at the gene ends were 5 bases for V and 9 bases for J; bases not matched to a gene: 8. Germline-derived CDR1 and CDR2 are WNHNN and SYGVQD (reference sequence). CDR3 in DNA: TGCGCCAGCAGTCCAGGACAGGGTTGTAGCTACACCTTC. Protein product: CASSPGQGCSYTF.

This chain connects TRBV29-1 to TRBJ1-1; 11 bases are a match to TRBD1. Trimming took 6 bases from V and 4 from J; bases not matched to a gene: 7. CDR1 and CDR2 (germline): SQVTM, ANQGSEA. CDR3 length: 14 residues. The CDR3: CSVRTGGGSTEAFF. CDR3 DNA sequence: TGCAGCGTGCGGACAGGGGGCGGGAGCACTGAAGCTTTCTTT.